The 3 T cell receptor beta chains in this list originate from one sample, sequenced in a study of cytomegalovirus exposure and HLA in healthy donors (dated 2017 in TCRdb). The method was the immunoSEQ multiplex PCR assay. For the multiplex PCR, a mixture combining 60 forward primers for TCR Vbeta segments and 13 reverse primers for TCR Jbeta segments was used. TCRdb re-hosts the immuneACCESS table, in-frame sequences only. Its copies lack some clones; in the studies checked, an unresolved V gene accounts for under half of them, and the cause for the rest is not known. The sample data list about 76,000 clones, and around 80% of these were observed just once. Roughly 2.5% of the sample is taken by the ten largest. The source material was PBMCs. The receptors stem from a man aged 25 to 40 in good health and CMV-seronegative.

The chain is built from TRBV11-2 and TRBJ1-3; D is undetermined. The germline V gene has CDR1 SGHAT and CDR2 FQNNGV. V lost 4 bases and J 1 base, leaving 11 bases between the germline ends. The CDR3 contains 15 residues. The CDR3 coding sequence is TGTGCCAGCAGCTCCTCAGTTCTTTCTGGAAACACCATATATTTT. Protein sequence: CASSSSVLSGNTIYF. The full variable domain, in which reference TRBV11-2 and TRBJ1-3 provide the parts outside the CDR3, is EAGVAQSPRYKIIEKRQSVAFWCNPISGHATLYWYQQILGQGPKLLIQFQNNGVVDDSQLPKDRFSAERLKGVDSTLKIQPAKLEDSAVYLCASSSSVLSGNTIYFGEGSWLTVV.

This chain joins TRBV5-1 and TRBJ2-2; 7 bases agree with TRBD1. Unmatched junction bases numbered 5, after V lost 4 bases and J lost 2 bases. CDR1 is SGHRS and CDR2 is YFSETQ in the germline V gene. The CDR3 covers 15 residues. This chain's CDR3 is CASSEGQINTGELFF. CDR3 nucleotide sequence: TGCGCCAGCAGCGAGGGACAGATAAACACCGGGGAGCTGTTTTTT.

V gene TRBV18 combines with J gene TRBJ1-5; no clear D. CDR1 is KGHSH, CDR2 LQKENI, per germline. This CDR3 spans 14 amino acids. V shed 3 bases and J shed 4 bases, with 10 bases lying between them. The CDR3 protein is CASSPARGNQPQHF. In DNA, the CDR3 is TGTGCCAGCTCACCGGCTAGAGGGAATCAGCCCCAGCATTTT.